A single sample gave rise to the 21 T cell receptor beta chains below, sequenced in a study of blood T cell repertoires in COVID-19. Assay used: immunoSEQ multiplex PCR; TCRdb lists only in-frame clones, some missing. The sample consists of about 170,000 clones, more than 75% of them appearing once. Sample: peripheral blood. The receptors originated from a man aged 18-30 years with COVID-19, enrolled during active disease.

DNA of the CDR3: TGTGCCAGCAGTTACGGGACAGGGTTCCGAGACAATGAGCAGTTCTTC. Its translation: CASSYGTGFRDNEQFF. This chain connects TRBV6-5 to TRBJ2-1; TRBD1 matches 9 bases. The CDR3 covers 16 residues. The germline gives CDR1 MNHEY, CDR2 SVGAGI. The ends lost 2 bases at V and 5 bases at J; junction bases unmatched: 7.

CDR3 loop: CASRTQGDRVGGYTF. The CDR3 DNA follows: TGTGCCAGCAGGACACAGGGCGATCGGGTAGGCGGCTACACCTTC. V usage is TRBV25-1 and J usage is TRBJ1-2; D perhaps matches TRBD1 (6 bases). The CDR3 totals 15 residues. V was pared by 6 bases and J by 8 bases, with 22 bases between. In germline, CDR1 is MGHDK, CDR2 SYGVNS.

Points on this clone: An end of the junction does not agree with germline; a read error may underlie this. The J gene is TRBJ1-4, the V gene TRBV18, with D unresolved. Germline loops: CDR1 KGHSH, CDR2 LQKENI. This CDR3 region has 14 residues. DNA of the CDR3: TGTGCCAGCTCACCACCGGGCTTTAATGAAAAACTGCTTTTT. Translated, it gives CASSPPGFNEKLLF.

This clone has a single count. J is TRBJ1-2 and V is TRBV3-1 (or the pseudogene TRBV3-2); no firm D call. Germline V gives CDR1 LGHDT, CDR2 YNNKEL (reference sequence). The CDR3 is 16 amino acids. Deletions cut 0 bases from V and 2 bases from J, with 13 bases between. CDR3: CASSQDWAGLNYGYTF. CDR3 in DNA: TGTGCCAGCAGCCAAGATTGGGCAGGTCTAAACTATGGCTACACCTTC.

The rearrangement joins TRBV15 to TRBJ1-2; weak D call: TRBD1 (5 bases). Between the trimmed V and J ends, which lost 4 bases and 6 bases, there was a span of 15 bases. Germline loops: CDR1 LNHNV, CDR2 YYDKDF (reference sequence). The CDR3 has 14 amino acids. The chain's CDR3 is CATSTSRVVNGYTF. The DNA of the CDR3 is TGTGCCACCAGCACATCCAGGGTAGTCAATGGCTACACCTTC.

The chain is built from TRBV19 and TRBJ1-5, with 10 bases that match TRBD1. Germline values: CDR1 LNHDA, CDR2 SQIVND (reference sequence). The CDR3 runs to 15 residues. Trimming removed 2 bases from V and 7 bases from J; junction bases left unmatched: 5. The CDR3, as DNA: TGTGCCAGTAGTATATCTGGGACAGGGGCCCAGCCCCAGCATTTT. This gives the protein CASSISGTGAQPQHF.

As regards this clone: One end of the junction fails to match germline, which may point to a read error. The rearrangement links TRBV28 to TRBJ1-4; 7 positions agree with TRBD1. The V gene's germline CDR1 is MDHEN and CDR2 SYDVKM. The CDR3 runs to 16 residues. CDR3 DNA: TGTGCCAGCAGTTTCTCCGGCTTTCAGGGGGAGGAAAAACTGCTTTTT. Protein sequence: CASSFSGFQGEEKLLF.

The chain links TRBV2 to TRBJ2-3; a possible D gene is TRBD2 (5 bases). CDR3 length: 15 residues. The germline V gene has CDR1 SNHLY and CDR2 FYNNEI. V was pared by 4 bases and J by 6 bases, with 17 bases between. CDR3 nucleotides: TGTGCCAGCAGTGGGTTGGGCGCCCCGGGGGATACGCAGTATTTT. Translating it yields CASSGLGAPGDTQYF.

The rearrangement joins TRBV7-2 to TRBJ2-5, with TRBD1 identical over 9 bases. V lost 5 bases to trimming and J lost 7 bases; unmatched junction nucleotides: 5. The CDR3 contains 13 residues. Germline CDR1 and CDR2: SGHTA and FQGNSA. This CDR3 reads CASSIPGQGTQYF. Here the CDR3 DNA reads TGTGCCAGCAGCATACCGGGACAGGGGACCCAGTACTTC. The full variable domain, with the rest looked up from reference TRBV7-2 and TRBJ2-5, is GAGVSQSPSNKVTEKGKDVELRCDPISGHTALYWYRQSLGQGLEFLIYFQGNSAPDKSGLPSDRFSAERTGGSVSTLTIQRTQQEDSAVYLCASSIPGQGTQYFGPGTRLLVL.

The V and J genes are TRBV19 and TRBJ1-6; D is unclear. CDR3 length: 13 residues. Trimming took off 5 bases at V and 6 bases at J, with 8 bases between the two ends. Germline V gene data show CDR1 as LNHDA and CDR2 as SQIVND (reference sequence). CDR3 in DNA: TGTGCCAGTAGTGACCGGGGTAATTCACCCCTCCACTTT. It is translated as CASSDRGNSPLHF.

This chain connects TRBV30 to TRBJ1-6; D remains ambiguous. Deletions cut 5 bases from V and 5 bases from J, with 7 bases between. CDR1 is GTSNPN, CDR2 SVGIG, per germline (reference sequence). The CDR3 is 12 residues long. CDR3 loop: CAWALDNSPLHF. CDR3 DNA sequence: TGTGCCTGGGCCCTCGATAATTCACCCCTCCACTTT.

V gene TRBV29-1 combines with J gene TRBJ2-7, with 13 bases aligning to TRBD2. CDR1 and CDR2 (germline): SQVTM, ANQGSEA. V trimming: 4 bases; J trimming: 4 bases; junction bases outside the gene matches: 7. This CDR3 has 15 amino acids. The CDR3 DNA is TGCAGCGTTGGGACTAGCGGGAGACGGAATTACGAGCAGTACTTC. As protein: CSVGTSGRRNYEQYF.

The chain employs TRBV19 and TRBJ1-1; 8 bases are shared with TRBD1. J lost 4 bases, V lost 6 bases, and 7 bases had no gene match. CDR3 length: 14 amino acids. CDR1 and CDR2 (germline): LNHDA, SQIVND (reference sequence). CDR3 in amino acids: CASRTRDRPTEAFF. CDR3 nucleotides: TGTGCCAGTAGAACCCGGGACAGGCCCACTGAAGCTTTCTTT.

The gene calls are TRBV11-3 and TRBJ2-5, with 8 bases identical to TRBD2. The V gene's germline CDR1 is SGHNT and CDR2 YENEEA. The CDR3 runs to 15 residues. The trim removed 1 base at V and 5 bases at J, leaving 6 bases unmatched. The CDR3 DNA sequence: TGTGCCAGCAGCTTAGTGCGGGGGGCTTGGGAGACCCAGTACTTC. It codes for CASSLVRGAWETQYF.

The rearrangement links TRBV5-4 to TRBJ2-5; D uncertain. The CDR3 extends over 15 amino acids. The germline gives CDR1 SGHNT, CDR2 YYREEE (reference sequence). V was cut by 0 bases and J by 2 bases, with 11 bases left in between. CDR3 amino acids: CASSLGGRIQETQYF. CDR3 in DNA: TGTGCCAGCAGCTTGGGCGGAAGGATTCAAGAGACCCAGTACTTC.

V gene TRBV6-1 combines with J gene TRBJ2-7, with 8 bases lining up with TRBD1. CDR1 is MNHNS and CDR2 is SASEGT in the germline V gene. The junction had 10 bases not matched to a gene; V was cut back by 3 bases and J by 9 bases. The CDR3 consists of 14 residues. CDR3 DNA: TGTGCCAGCAGTGATTCTTGGACAGGGACAGGGCAGTACTTC. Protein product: CASSDSWTGTGQYF.

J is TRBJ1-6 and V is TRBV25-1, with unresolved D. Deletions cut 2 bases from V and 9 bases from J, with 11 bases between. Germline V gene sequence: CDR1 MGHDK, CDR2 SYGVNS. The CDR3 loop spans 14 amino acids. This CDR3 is CASSERRYTSPLHF. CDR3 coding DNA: TGTGCCAGCAGTGAACGGCGGTACACTTCACCCCTCCACTTT.

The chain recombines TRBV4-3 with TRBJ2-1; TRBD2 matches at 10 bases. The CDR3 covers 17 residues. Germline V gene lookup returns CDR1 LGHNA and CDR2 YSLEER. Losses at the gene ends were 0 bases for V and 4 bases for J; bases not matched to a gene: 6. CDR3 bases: TGCGCCAGCAGCCAAGACTGGACTAGCGGACTATACAATGAGCAGTTCTTC. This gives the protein CASSQDWTSGLYNEQFF.

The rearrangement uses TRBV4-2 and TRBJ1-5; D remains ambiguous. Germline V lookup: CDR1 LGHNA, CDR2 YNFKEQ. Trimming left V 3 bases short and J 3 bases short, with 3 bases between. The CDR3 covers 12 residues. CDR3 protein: CASSHLNQPQHF. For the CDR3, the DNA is TGTGCCAGCAGCCACCTCAATCAGCCCCAGCATTTT.

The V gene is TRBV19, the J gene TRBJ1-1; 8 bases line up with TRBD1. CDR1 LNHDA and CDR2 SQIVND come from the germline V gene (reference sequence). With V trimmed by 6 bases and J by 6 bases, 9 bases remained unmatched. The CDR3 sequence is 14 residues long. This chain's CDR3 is CASSLTGVRAEAFF. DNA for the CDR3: TGTGCCAGTAGCCTGACAGGGGTGAGGGCTGAAGCTTTCTTT.

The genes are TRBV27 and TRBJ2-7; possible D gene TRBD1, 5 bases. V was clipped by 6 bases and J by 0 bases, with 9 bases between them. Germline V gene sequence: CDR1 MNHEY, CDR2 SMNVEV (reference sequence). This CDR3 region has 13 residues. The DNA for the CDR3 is TGTGCCAGCAGGGGGCCAGACTCCTACGAGCAGTACTTC. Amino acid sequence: CASRGPDSYEQYF.